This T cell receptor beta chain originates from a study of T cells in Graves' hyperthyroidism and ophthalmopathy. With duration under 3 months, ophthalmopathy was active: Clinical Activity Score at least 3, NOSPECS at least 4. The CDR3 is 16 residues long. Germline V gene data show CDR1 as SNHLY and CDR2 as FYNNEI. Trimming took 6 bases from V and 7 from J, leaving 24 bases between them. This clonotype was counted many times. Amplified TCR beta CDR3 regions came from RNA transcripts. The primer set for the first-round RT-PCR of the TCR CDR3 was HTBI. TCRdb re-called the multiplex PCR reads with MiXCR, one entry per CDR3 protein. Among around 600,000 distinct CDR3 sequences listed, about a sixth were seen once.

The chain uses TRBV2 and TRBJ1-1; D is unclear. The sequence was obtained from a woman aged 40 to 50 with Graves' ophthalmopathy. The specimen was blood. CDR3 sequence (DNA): TGTGCCAGCAGCTACACATCACCACTAGTTCCCCGTGAAGCTTTCTTT. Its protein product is CASSYTSPLVPREAFF.